This T cell receptor (beta chain) is drawn from a study of T cell repertoires in cytomegalovirus infection. Background on the study: Well-studied HLA-B-restricted CMV epitopes were used in the study alongside recently identified HLA-C-restricted ones. Public TCR beta signatures were indicative of both CMV infection and a matching HLA type.

TCRdb processed the reads anew with MiXCR; each CDR3 protein has one entry. The table has about 770,000 distinct CDR3 sequences, almost 30% seen once. The ends were cut back, 2 bases at V and 2 bases at J, with 13 bases in the middle. The CDR3 consists of 15 residues. Points on this clonotype: Antigen: not known.

Study-level points and caveats: Dominant in the ex vivo response were TCR beta clonotypes restricted by HLA-C and specific for CMV.

This material consisted of cultured CD8+ T cells from PBMCs, taken from culture after CMV antigen stimulation. This TCR was sampled from a human donor in good health (CMV status not recorded). Some clones in this sample may be carry-over from other donors' samples. The rearrangement uses TRBV12-3 or TRBV12-4 and TRBJ2-7; no clear D gene. CDR3 sequence (DNA): TGTGCCAGCAGTTTACCAGTACGGTACCCCTACGAGCAGTACTTC. This encodes CASSLPVRYPYEQYF.